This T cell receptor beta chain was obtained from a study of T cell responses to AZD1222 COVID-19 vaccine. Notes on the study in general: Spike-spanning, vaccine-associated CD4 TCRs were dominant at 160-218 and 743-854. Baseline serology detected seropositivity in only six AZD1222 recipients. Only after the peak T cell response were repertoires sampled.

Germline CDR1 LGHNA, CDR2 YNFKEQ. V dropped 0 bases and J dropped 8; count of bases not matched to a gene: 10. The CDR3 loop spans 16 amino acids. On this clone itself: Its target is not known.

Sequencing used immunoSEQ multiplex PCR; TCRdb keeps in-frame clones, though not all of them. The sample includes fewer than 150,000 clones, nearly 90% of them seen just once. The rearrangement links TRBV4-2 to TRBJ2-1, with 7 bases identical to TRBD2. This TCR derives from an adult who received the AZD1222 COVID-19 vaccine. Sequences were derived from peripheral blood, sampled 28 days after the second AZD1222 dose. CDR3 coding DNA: TGTGCCAGCAGCCAAGATGTGGCGGGAGAATGGTATGAGCAGTTCTTC. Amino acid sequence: CASSQDVAGEWYEQFF.